The rows below give T cell receptor beta chains drawn from one sample of a study of blood T cell repertoires in COVID-19. The table came from immunoSEQ multiplex PCR; TCRdb's copy has only in-frame clones and leaves some out. The table shows under 300,000 clones, with roughly 86% occurring only once. The source material was peripheral blood. The receptors stem from a woman between 65 and 79 years old with active or convalescent COVID-19. The CDR3 runs from the conserved cysteine through the conserved F or W. Fields, in order: D gene, J gene, clone size, V gene, CDR3 DNA, CDR3 protein. D genes are given only for firm matches. Expanded clones are given a class, and other clones once, few, many or no size at all.

d_gene: .
j_gene: TRBJ1-4
abundance: .
v_gene: TRBV6-5
CDR3nt: TGTGCCAGCAGTTTTGGGGGGAATGAAAAACTGTTTTTT
CDR3aa: CASSFGGNEKLFF

d_gene: .
j_gene: TRBJ1-3
abundance: .
v_gene: TRBV6-5
CDR3nt: TGTGCCAGCAGTTACTCTAGACTCGGAAACACCATATATTTT
CDR3aa: CASSYSRLGNTIYF

d_gene: TRBD1
j_gene: TRBJ1-2
abundance: .
v_gene: TRBV18
CDR3nt: TGTGCCAGCTCACTACAGGGGAACTATGGCTACACCTTC
CDR3aa: CASSLQGNYGYTF

d_gene: .
j_gene: TRBJ1-5
abundance: .
v_gene: TRBV10-2
CDR3nt: TGCGCCAGCACCCCCCAGATTAATCAGCCCCAGCATTTT
CDR3aa: CASTPQINQPQHF

d_gene: .
j_gene: TRBJ2-3
abundance: .
v_gene: TRBV6-5
CDR3nt: TGTGCCAGCAGTTACTCGGGGACTTTCCGGGATACGCAGTATTTT
CDR3aa: CASSYSGTFRDTQYF

d_gene: .
j_gene: TRBJ1-1
abundance: .
v_gene: TRBV3-1/TRBV3-2
CDR3nt: TGTGCCAGCAGCCAAGCGCTCCTACCGACAGGCACTGAGGAAGCTTTCTTT
CDR3aa: CASSQALLPTGTEEAFF

d_gene: TRBD1
j_gene: TRBJ1-2
abundance: .
v_gene: TRBV6-6
CDR3nt: TGTGCCATTACCCAGGGACAGGGAAGCTATGGCTACACCTTC
CDR3aa: CAITQGQGSYGYTF

d_gene: .
j_gene: TRBJ1-1
abundance: .
v_gene: TRBV6-5
CDR3nt: TGTGCCAGCAGTTACCCGGGTCGTCCCACTGAAGCTTTCTTT
CDR3aa: CASSYPGRPTEAFF

d_gene: .
j_gene: TRBJ1-1
abundance: .
v_gene: TRBV12-3/TRBV12-4
CDR3nt: TGTGCCAGCACCCCCGTCCCGAACACTGAAGCTTTCTTT
CDR3aa: CASTPVPNTEAFF

d_gene: TRBD1
j_gene: TRBJ2-7
abundance: .
v_gene: TRBV6-1
CDR3nt: TGTGCCAGCAGTGCCCGAATCGCTGCCCGGGACAGGGCAACCTACGAGCAGTACTTC
CDR3aa: CASSARIAARDRATYEQYF

d_gene: TRBD1
j_gene: TRBJ1-1
abundance: .
v_gene: TRBV6-2/TRBV6-3
CDR3nt: TGTGCCAGCAGTTACTTTGACAGGGGGCCTGAAGCTTTCTTT
CDR3aa: CASSYFDRGPEAFF

d_gene: TRBD1
j_gene: TRBJ2-1
abundance: .
v_gene: TRBV18
CDR3nt: TGTGCCAGCTCACCACGGGACAGTAGCTCCTACAATGAGCAGTTCTTC
CDR3aa: CASSPRDSSSYNEQFF

d_gene: .
j_gene: TRBJ2-3
abundance: .
v_gene: TRBV21-1
CDR3nt: TGTGCCAGCAGCAAGACCCTACTGACTAGCGGAAGCACAGATACGCAGTATTTT
CDR3aa: CASSKTLLTSGSTDTQYF

d_gene: .
j_gene: TRBJ2-7
abundance: .
v_gene: TRBV10-3
CDR3nt: TGTGCCATCAGTGAGTCGAGAGCTCGGCAGACTTATTCCTACGAGCAGTACTTC
CDR3aa: CAISESRARQTYSYEQYF

d_gene: .
j_gene: TRBJ2-6
abundance: .
v_gene: TRBV5-1
CDR3nt: TGCGCCAGCAGCTTGGATGGACAGAACTCTGGGGCCAACGTCCTGACTTTC
CDR3aa: CASSLDGQNSGANVLTF

d_gene: TRBD2
j_gene: TRBJ2-3
abundance: once
v_gene: TRBV4-3
CDR3nt: TGCGCCAGCAGCCAAGATTCTACTAGCGGGGGGAGCACAGATACGCAGTATTTT
CDR3aa: CASSQDSTSGGSTDTQYF

d_gene: TRBD1
j_gene: TRBJ1-4
abundance: .
v_gene: TRBV25-1
CDR3nt: TGTGCCAGCAGTGCCGGGACAGTTAATGAAAAACTGTTTTTT
CDR3aa: CASSAGTVNEKLFF

d_gene: TRBD2
j_gene: TRBJ2-1
abundance: .
v_gene: TRBV5-1
CDR3nt: TGCGCCAGCAGCTCCTCAGCGGGGGGGCGCGGTGAGCAGTTCTTC
CDR3aa: CASSSSAGGRGEQFF

d_gene: .
j_gene: TRBJ1-6
abundance: .
v_gene: TRBV27
CDR3nt: TGTGCCACCGGGGTGTTAAAGGATTCACCCCTCCACTTT
CDR3aa: CATGVLKDSPLHF

d_gene: TRBD1
j_gene: TRBJ2-2
abundance: .
v_gene: TRBV18
CDR3nt: TGTGCCAGCTCACCAAAGACAGGGTCGAGGACCGGGGAGCTGTTTTTT
CDR3aa: CASSPKTGSRTGELFF

d_gene: TRBD1
j_gene: TRBJ2-1
abundance: .
v_gene: TRBV12-3/TRBV12-4
CDR3nt: TGTGCCAGCAGACGGGGACAGTACAATGAGCAGTTCTTC
CDR3aa: CASRRGQYNEQFF

d_gene: .
j_gene: TRBJ2-7
abundance: .
v_gene: TRBV11-2
CDR3nt: TGTGCCAGCAGCCGGTTAGGAGACAGGTCTGACGAGCAGTACTTC
CDR3aa: CASSRLGDRSDEQYF

d_gene: TRBD2
j_gene: TRBJ2-5
abundance: once
v_gene: TRBV5-1
CDR3nt: TGCGCCAGCAGCTTGGGAGGCGCGGGGGTACTAGAGACCCAGTACTTC
CDR3aa: CASSLGGAGVLETQYF

d_gene: .
j_gene: TRBJ1-3
abundance: .
v_gene: TRBV20-1
CDR3nt: TGCACTCAGGGGCCGACCATATATTTT
CDR3aa: CTQGPTIYF

d_gene: TRBD1
j_gene: TRBJ2-5
abundance: .
v_gene: TRBV7-2
CDR3nt: TGTGCCAGCAGCAGAAGACAGGGCTCCCTGGGGGAGACCCAGTACTTC
CDR3aa: CASSRRQGSLGETQYF

d_gene: TRBD1
j_gene: TRBJ1-6
abundance: .
v_gene: TRBV5-8
CDR3nt: TGTGCCAGCAGCTTAAGGACAGGGGGAAATTCACCCCTCCACTTT
CDR3aa: CASSLRTGGNSPLHF

d_gene: TRBD1
j_gene: TRBJ1-2
abundance: .
v_gene: TRBV7-9
CDR3nt: TGTGCCAGCAGCTTACCGGGACAGGGTAATCGCGGCTACACCTTC
CDR3aa: CASSLPGQGNRGYTF

d_gene: TRBD2
j_gene: TRBJ2-7
abundance: .
v_gene: TRBV12-5
CDR3nt: TGTGCTAGTGGTTTGGTACTAGGTGCGGGGGGTTCCTACGAGCAGTACTTC
CDR3aa: CASGLVLGAGGSYEQYF

d_gene: TRBD1
j_gene: TRBJ1-1
abundance: .
v_gene: TRBV6-5
CDR3nt: TGTGCCAGCATGGACAGGGTCACTGAAGCTTTCTTT
CDR3aa: CASMDRVTEAFF

d_gene: .
j_gene: TRBJ1-2
abundance: .
v_gene: TRBV3-1/TRBV3-2
CDR3nt: TGTGCCAGCAGCCTAAGTTCAGGAGGCAATGGCTACACCTTC
CDR3aa: CASSLSSGGNGYTF

d_gene: TRBD1
j_gene: TRBJ2-3
abundance: .
v_gene: TRBV7-9
CDR3nt: TGTGCCAGCAGCTTCGGGACAGGACCCACAGATACGCAGTATTTT
CDR3aa: CASSFGTGPTDTQYF

d_gene: TRBD1
j_gene: TRBJ2-3
abundance: .
v_gene: TRBV24-1
CDR3nt: TGTGCCACCAGAAGTCACACCGGGACAGGGGGCAATGATACGCAGTATTTT
CDR3aa: CATRSHTGTGGNDTQYF

d_gene: TRBD2
j_gene: TRBJ2-4
abundance: .
v_gene: TRBV5-6
CDR3nt: TGTGCCAGCAGCTTCGGGGGGGCCAAAAACATTCAGTACTTC
CDR3aa: CASSFGGAKNIQYF

d_gene: .
j_gene: TRBJ2-3
abundance: once
v_gene: TRBV7-9
CDR3nt: TGTGCCAGCAGCTTAGCGGACTTACTTCTTAGTACGCAGTATTTT
CDR3aa: CASSLADLLLSTQYF

d_gene: TRBD1
j_gene: TRBJ1-1
abundance: .
v_gene: TRBV4-2
CDR3nt: TGTGCCAGCAGCCAAGAGCTGCAGGGGGCGCGTCTGGGGGCTTTCTTT
CDR3aa: CASSQELQGARLGAFF

d_gene: .
j_gene: TRBJ1-4
abundance: .
v_gene: TRBV4-3
CDR3nt: TGCGCCAGCAGCCGGTCGACGACAGGCAATGAAAAACTGTTTTTT
CDR3aa: CASSRSTTGNEKLFF